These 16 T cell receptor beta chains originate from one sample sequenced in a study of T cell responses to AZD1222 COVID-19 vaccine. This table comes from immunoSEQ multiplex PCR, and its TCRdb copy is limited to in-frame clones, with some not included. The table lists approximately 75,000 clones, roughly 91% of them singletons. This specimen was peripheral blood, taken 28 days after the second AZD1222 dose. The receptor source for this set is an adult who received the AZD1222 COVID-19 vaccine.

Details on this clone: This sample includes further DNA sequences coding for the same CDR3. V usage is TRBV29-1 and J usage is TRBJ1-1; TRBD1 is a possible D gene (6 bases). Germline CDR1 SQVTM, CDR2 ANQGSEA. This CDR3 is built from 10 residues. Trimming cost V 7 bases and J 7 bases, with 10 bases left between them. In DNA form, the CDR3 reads TGCAGCGGCGTGGACAGTGAAGCTTTCTTT. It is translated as CSGVDSEAFF.

CDR3 amino acids: CATSRDPGLGEKLFF. CDR3 in DNA: TGTGCCACCAGCAGAGATCCGGGGTTAGGAGAAAAACTGTTTTTT. The chain joins TRBV15 to TRBJ1-4; D gene uncertain. Germline assignment: CDR1 LNHNV and CDR2 YYDKDF (reference sequence). V lost 0 bases, J lost 8 bases, and 13 bases lay in between. This CDR3 has 15 residues.

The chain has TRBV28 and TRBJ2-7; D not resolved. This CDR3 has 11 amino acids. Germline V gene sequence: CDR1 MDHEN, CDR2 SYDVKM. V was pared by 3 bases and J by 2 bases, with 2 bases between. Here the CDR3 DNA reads TGTGCCAGCAGTTTCCCCTACGAGCAGTACTTC. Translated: CASSFPYEQYF.

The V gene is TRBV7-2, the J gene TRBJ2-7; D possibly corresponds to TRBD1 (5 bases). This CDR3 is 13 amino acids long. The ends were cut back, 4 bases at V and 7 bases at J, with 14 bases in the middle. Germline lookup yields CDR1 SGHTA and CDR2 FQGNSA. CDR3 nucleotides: TGTGCCAGCAGCTCCGCCACAGGCTTGGAGCAGTACTTC. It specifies CASSSATGLEQYF.

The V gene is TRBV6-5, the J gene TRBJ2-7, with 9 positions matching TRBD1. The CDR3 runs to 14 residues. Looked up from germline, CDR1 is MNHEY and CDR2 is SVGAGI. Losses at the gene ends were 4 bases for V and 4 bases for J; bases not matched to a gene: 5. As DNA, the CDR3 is TGTGCCAGCAGTTCCGACAGGGGGTCATACGAGCAGTACTTC. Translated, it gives CASSSDRGSYEQYF.

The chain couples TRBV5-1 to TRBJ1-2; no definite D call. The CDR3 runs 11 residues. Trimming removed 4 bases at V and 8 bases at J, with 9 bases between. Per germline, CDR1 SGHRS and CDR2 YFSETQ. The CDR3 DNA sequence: TGCGCCAGCAGCGACGGTTTAGGCTACACCTTC. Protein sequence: CASSDGLGYTF. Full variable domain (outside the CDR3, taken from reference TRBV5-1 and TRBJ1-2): KAGVTQTPRYLIKTRGQQVTLSCSPISGHRSVSWYQQTPGQGLQFLFEYFSETQRNKGNFPGRFSGRQFSNSRSEMNVSTLELGDSALYLCASSDGLGYTFGSGTRLTVV.

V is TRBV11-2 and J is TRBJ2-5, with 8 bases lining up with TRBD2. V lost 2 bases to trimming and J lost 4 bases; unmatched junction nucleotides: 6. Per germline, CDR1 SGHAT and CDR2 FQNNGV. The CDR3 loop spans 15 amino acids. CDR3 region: CASSLNGGAPETQYF. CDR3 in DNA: TGTGCCAGCAGCTTAAACGGGGGGGCACCAGAGACCCAGTACTTC.

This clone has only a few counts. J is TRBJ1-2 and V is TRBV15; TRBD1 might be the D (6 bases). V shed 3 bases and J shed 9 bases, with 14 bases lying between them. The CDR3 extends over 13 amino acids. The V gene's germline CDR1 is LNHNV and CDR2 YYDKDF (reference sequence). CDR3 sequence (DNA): TGTGCCACCAGCAGTGTGGCAGGGGAGAGCTACACCTTC. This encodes CATSSVAGESYTF.

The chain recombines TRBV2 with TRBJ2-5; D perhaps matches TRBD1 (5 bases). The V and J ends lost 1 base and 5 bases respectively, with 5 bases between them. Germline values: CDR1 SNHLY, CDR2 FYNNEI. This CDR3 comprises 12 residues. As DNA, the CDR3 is TGTGCCAGCAGTGAAGAGGGGGAGACCCAGTACTTC. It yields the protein CASSEEGETQYF.

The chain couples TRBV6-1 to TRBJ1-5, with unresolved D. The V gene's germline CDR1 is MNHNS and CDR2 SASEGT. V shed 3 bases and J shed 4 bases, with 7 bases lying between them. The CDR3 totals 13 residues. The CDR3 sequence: CASSESINQPQHF. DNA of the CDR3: TGTGCCAGCAGTGAGTCTATTAATCAGCCCCAGCATTTT.

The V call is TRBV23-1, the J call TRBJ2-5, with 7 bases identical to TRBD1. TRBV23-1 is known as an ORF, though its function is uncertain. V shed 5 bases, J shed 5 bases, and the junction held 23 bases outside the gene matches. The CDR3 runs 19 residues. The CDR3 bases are TGCGCCAGCAGTAGGGGAAAGGACAGGACACTATCCTTTGGGGAGACCCAGTACTTC. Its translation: CASSRGKDRTLSFGETQYF.

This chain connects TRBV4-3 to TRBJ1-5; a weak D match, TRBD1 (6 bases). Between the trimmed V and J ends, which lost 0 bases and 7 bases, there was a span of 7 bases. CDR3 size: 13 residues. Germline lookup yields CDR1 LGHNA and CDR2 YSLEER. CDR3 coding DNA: TGCGCCAGCAGCCAAGATAGGGGGCAGCCCCAGCATTTT. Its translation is CASSQDRGQPQHF.

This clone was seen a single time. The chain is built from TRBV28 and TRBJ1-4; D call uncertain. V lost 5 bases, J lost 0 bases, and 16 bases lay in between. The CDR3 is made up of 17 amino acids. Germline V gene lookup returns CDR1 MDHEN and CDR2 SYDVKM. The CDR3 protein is CASSPTTEDSTNEKLFF. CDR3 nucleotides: TGTGCCAGCAGTCCAACAACAGAAGACTCAACTAATGAAAAACTGTTTTTT.

The CDR3 DNA reads TGCGCCAGCAGTCCTCGCGACCACATCAATGAGCAGTTCTTC. Translation gives CASSPRDHINEQFF. The rearrangement links TRBV23-1 to TRBJ2-1; D gene unclear. TRBV23-1 falls under the ORF class, with uncertain function. The CDR3 contains 14 residues. Deletions cut 4 bases from V and 6 bases from J, with 13 bases between.

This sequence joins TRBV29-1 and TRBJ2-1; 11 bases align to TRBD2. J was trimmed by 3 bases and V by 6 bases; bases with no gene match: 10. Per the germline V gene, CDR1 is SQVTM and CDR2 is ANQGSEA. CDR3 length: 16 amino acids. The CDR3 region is CSVDHTSGRFYNEQFF. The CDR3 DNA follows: TGCAGCGTAGATCACACTAGCGGGAGATTCTACAATGAGCAGTTCTTC.

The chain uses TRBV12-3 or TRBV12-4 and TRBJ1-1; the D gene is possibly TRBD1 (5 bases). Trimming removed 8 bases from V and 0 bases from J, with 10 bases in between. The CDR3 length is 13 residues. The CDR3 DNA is TGTGCCAGCCGATTGACAGTGAACACTGAAGCTTTCTTT. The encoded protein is CASRLTVNTEAFF.